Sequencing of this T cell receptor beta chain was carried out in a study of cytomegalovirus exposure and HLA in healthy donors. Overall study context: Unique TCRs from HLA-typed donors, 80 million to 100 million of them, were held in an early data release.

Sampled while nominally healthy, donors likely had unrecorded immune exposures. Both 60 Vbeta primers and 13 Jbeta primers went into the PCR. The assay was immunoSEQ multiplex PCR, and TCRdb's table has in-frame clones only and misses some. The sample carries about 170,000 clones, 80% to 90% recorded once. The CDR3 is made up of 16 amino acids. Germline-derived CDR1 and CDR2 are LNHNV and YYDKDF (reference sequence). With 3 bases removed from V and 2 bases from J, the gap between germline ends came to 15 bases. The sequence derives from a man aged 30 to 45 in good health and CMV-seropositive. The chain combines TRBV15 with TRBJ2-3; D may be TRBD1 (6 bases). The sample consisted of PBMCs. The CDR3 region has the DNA TGTGCCACCAGCAGGGGCCTCAGGGGTTCCACAGATACGCAGTATTTT. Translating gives CATSRGLRGSTDTQYF.